The rows below give T cell receptor beta chains drawn from one sample of a study of T cells after yellow fever vaccination. Using its own MiXCR run on the 5' RACE reads, TCRdb lists one record per CDR3 protein. This sample carries 600,000 to 750,000 distinct CDR3 sequences, roughly 12% of them seen once, and the ten largest clones take more than 13%. The material sequenced was PBMCs, taken on the day of the yellow fever booster vaccination. The source is a man aged 25 to 40 who received the YFV17D yellow fever vaccine. Each CDR3 is given with its conserved first and last residue.

TRBV12-3/TRBV12-4	TRBJ2-5	CASSRTGDTQYF
TRBV5-1	TRBJ2-2	CASTTGSGSAMNTGELFF
TRBV5-1	TRBJ2-1	CASSWGTIRSEQFF
TRBV12-3/TRBV12-4	TRBJ2-1	CASRPYRGHNEQFF
TRBV12-3/TRBV12-4	TRBJ1-2	CASSSHNYGYTF
TRBV18	TRBJ2-1	CASSLSIYTSGDYNEQFF
TRBV6-2/TRBV6-3	TRBJ2-3	CASSYWAARESTADTQYF
TRBV11-2	TRBJ1-1	CASSLSVASTEAFF
TRBV29-1	TRBJ2-1	CSGTGLAGGVNEQFF
TRBV7-9	TRBJ1-2	CASSLDVDNYGYTF
TRBV6-2/TRBV6-3	TRBJ2-5	CASSYYMLRETQYF
TRBV27	TRBJ1-2	CASSPIGINYGYTF
TRBV27	TRBJ2-7	CASRVDRGLSYEQYF
TRBV7-2	TRBJ1-5	CASSLASGSGQPQHF
TRBV6-1	TRBJ1-2	CASSRQGDYGYTF
TRBV7-2	TRBJ2-1	CASSLGTRLSYNEQFF
TRBV20-1	TRBJ2-7	CSARDQASGILYEQYF
TRBV14	TRBJ2-1	CASSPYYRGSYNEQFF
TRBV24-1	TRBJ2-5	CATSDSRGVLYQETQYF
TRBV7-2	TRBJ2-3	CASSFEPGLTDTQYF
TRBV7-9	TRBJ2-1	CASSLLTGGEQFF
TRBV19	TRBJ2-7	CASSIKGGNYYEQYF
TRBV5-5	TRBJ2-3	CASSLSGDPLPQYF
TRBV7-9	TRBJ1-1	CASSFSRAVEAFF